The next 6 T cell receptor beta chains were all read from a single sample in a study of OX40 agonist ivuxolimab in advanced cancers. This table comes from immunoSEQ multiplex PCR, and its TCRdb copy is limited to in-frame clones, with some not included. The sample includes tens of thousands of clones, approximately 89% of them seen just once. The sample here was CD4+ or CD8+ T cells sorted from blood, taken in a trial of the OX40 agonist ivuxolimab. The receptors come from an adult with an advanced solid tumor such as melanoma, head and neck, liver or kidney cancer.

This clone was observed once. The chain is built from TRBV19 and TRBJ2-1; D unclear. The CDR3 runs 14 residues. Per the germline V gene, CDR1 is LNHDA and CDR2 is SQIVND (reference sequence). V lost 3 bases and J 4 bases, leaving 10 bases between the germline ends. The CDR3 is CASSITPGYNEQFF. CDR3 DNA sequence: TGTGCCAGTAGTATTACCCCCGGTTACAATGAGCAGTTCTTC.

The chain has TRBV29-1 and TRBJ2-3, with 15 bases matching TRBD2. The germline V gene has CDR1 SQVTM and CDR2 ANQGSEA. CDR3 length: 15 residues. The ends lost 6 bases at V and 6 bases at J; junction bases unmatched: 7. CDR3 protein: CSVSRGLAGGDTQYF. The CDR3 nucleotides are TGCAGCGTAAGCCGAGGACTAGCGGGAGGGGATACGCAGTATTTT.

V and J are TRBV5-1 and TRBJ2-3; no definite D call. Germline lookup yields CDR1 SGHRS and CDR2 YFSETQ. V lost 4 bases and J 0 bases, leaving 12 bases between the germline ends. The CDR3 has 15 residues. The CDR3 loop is CASSPTAASTDTQYF. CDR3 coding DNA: TGCGCCAGCAGCCCTACAGCTGCTAGCACAGATACGCAGTATTTT.

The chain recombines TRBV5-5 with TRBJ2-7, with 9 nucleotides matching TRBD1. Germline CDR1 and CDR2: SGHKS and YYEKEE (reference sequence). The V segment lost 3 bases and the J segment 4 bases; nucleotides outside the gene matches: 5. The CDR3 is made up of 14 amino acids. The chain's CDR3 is CASSYGTGRYEQYF. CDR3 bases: TGTGCCAGCAGCTACGGGACAGGGCGGTACGAGCAGTACTTC.

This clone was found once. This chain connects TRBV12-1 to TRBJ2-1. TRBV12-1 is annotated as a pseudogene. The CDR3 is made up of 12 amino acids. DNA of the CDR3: TGTGCCAGCAGCGGCTCCTACAATGAGCAGTTCTTC. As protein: CASSGSYNEQFF.

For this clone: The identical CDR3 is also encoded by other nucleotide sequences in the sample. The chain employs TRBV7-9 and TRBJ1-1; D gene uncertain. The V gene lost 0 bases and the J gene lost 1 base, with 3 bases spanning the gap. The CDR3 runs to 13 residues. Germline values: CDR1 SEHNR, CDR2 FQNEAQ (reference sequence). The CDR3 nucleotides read TGTGCCAGCAGCTTAGCAGGGAACACTGAAGCTTTCTTT. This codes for CASSLAGNTEAFF. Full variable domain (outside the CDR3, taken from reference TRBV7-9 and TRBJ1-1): DTGVSQNPRHKITKRGQNVTFRCDPISEHNRLYWYRQTLGQGPEFLTYFQNEAQLEKSRLLSDRFSAERPKGSFSTLEIQRTEQGDSAMYLCASSLAGNTEAFFGQGTRLTVV.